Following are 4 T cell receptor beta chains from one sample sequenced in a study of OX40 agonist ivuxolimab in advanced cancers. Clones were read by immunoSEQ multiplex PCR, and TCRdb kept only the in-frame ones, dropping some. This sample has some 46,000 clones, with about 80% found just once. The source was CD4+ or CD8+ T cells sorted from blood, collected in a trial of the OX40 agonist ivuxolimab. The source is an adult with an advanced solid tumor such as melanoma, head and neck, liver or kidney cancer.

This clone turned up a few times. This sequence joins TRBV18 and TRBJ2-1; 11 bases agree with TRBD2. CDR3 size: 16 residues. After removal of 3 bases from V and 4 bases from J, the junction contained 5 bases not matched to a gene. CDR1 is KGHSH and CDR2 is LQKENI in the germline V gene. CDR3 sequence: CASSPVLAGVYNEQFF. CDR3 DNA: TGTGCCAGCTCACCCGTACTAGCGGGAGTGTACAATGAGCAGTTCTTC.

This sequence joins TRBV4-2 and TRBJ1-5; D remains unclear. Deletions cut 4 bases from V and 7 bases from J, with 11 bases between. Germline V gives CDR1 LGHNA, CDR2 YNFKEQ. The CDR3 runs to 13 residues. This CDR3 is CASSLLVGQPQHF. The CDR3 bases are TGTGCCAGCAGCCTCCTAGTTGGGCAGCCCCAGCATTTT.

The rearrangement joins TRBV5-4 to TRBJ1-3; D is perhaps TRBD1 (5 bases). Trimming stripped 0 bases from V and 4 bases from J, with 8 bases between. From germline, CDR1 is SGHNT and CDR2 YYREEE (reference sequence). This CDR3 region has 14 residues. The CDR3 is CASSLGGDGNTIYF. In DNA form, the CDR3 reads TGTGCCAGCAGCTTGGGGGGGGACGGAAACACCATATATTTT.

A few counts support this clone. This sequence joins TRBV5-1 and TRBJ1-1; TRBD1 is a possible D gene (5 bases). CDR3 length equals 14 residues. Trimming stripped 7 bases from V and 1 base from J, with 14 bases between. The germline CDR1 and CDR2 sequences are SGHRS and YFSETQ. In DNA, the CDR3 is TGCGCCAGCGGCGCAGGGATTGGGAACACTGAAGCTTTCTTT. It specifies CASGAGIGNTEAFF.